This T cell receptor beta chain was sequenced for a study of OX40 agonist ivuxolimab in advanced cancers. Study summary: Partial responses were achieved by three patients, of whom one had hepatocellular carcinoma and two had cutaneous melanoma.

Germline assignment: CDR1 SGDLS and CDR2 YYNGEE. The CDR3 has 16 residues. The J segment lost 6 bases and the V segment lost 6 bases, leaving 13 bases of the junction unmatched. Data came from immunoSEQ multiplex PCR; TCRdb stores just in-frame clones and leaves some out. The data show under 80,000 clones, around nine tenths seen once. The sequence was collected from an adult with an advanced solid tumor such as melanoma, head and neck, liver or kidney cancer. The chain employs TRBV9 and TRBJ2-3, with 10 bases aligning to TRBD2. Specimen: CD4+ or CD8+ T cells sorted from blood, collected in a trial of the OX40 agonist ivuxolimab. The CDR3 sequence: CASTKGTSVWGDTQYF. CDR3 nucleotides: TGTGCCAGCACGAAAGGGACTAGCGTCTGGGGGGATACGCAGTATTTT.